This T cell receptor (beta chain) was sequenced during a study of T cells expressing NK-cell markers. At the level of the study: CD3+CD56+NKG2C+, CD3+CD56+NKG2C- and CD3+CD56-NKG2C+ T cells, once sorted, supplied the TCR beta repertoires. Among the eight sequenced donors, seven tested HCMV-seropositive and one tested seronegative.

About this clonotype: Its antigen remains unknown.

General study points: For about 6 donors, the dominant NKG2C+ clonotypes made up roughly 1.0-7.5% of their CD8+ T cells.

Making the TCR beta cDNA relied on 5'RACE template switching with UMIs. TCRdb reprocessed the 5' RACE reads and keeps a single row for each CDR3 protein, giving no DNA. Recorded for this sample: 150,000 to 180,000 distinct CDR3 sequences. The sequenced sample was blood T cells: a sorted CD56 or NKG2C T cell subset, CD4+ or CD8+ T cells, or bulk PBMC T cells (not recorded which). The receptor comes from a woman between 50 and 59 years old in good health.

The CDR3 here is CSARYPDTQYF. The rearrangement joins TRBV29-1 to TRBJ2-3. Germline V gene lookup returns CDR1 SQVTM and CDR2 ANQGSEA. The CDR3 extends over 11 amino acids.